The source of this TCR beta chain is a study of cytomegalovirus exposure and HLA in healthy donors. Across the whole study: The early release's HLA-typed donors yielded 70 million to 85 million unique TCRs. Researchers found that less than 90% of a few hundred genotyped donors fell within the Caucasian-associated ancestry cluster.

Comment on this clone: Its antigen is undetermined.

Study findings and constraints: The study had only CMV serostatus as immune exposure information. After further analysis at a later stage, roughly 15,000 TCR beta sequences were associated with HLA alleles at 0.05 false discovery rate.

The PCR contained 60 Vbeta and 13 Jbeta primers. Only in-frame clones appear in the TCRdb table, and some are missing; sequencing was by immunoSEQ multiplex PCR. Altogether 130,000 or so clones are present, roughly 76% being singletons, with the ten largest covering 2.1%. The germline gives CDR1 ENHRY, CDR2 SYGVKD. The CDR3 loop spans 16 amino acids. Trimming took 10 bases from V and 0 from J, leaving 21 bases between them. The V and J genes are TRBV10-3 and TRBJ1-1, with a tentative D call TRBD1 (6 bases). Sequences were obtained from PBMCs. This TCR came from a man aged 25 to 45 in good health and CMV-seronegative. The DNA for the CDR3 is TGTGCCACCCACCCTGGCGGGGGCTACATGAACACTGAAGCTTTCTTT. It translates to CATHPGGGYMNTEAFF.